This T cell receptor beta chain derives from a study of long-term antiretroviral therapy in people with HIV. The run of the v3.0 immunoSEQ assay was at survey level. Produced via immunoSEQ multiplex PCR; TCRdb's table is partial and in-frame only. This sample has around 27,000 clones; about 91% occur once, and the top ten carry around 5.6%. The V end lost 6 bases, the J end lost 7 bases, and 15 bases lay between the germline ends. CDR3 length: 14 amino acids. Germline V gene lookup returns CDR1 LNHNV and CDR2 YYDKDF (reference sequence). This sequence joins TRBV15 and TRBJ2-2; TRBD2 is a possible D gene (7 bases). The sequence came from a man in his thirties or forties with HIV. The input for sequencing was unsorted PBMCs, taken about 4.5 years after starting antiretroviral therapy. The CDR3 loop is CATSGGARGGELFF. Written as DNA, the CDR3 is TGTGCCACCAGTGGGGGGGCGCGGGGCGGGGAGCTGTTTTTT.